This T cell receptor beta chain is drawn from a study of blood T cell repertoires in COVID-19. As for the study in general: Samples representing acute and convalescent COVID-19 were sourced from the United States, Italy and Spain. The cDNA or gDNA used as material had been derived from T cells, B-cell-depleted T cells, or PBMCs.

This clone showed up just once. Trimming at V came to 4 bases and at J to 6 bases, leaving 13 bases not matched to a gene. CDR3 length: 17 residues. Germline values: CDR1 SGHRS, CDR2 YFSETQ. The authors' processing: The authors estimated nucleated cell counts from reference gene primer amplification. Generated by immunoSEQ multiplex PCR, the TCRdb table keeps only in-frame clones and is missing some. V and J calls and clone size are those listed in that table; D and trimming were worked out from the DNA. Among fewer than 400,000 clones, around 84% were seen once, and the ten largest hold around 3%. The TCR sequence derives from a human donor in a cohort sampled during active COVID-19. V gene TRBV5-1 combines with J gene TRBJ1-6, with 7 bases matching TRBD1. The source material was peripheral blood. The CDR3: CASSPDDRASLNSPLHF. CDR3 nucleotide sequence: TGCGCCAGCAGCCCGGATGACAGGGCGAGCCTTAATTCACCCCTCCACTTT. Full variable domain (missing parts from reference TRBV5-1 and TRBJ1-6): KAGVTQTPRYLIKTRGQQVTLSCSPISGHRSVSWYQQTPGQGLQFLFEYFSETQRNKGNFPGRFSGRQFSNSRSEMNVSTLELGDSALYLCASSPDDRASLNSPLHFGNGTRLTVT.